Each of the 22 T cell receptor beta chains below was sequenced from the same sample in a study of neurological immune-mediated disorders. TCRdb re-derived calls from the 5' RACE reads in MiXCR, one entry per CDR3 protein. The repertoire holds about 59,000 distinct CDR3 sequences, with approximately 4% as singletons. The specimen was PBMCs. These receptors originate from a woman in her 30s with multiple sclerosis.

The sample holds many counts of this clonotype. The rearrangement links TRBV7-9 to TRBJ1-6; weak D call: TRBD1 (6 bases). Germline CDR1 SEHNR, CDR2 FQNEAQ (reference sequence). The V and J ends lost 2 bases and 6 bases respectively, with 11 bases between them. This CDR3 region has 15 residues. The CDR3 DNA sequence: TGTGCCAGCAGCTTAAGCGGACAGCTTAATTCACCCCTCCACTTT. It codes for CASSLSGQLNSPLHF.

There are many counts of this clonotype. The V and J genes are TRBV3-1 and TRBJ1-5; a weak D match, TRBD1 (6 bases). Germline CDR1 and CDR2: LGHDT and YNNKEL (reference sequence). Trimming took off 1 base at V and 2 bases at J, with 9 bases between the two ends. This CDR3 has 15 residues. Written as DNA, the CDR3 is TGTGCCAGCAGCCAAGGCGCAGGGGGCAATCAGCCCCAGCATTTT. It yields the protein CASSQGAGGNQPQHF.

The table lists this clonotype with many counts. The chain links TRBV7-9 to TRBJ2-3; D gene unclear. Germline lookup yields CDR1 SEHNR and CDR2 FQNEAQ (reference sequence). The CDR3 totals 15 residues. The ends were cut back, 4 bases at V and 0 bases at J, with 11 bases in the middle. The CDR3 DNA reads TGTGCCAGCAGCTCCCCAAGGAATAGCACAGATACGCAGTATTTT. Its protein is CASSSPRNSTDTQYF.

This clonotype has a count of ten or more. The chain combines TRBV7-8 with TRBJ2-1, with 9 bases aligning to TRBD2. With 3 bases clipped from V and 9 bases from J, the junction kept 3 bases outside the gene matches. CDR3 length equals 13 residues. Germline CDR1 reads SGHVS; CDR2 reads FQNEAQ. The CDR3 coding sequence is TGTGCCAGCAGCTTGGGCGGGAGGGGTGAGCAGTTCTTC. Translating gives CASSLGGRGEQFF.

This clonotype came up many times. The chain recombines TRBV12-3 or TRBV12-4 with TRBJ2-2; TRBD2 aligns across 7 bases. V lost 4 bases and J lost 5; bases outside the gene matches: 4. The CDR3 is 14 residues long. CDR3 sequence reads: CASSWGGTTGELFF. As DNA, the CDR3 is TGTGCCAGCAGTTGGGGGGGGACGACCGGGGAGCTGTTTTTT.

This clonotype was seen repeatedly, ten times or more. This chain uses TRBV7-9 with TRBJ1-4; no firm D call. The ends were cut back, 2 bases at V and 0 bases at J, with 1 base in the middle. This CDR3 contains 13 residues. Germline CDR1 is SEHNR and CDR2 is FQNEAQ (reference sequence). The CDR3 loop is CASSLTTNEKLFF. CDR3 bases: TGTGCCAGCAGCTTAACAACTAATGAAAAACTGTTTTTT.

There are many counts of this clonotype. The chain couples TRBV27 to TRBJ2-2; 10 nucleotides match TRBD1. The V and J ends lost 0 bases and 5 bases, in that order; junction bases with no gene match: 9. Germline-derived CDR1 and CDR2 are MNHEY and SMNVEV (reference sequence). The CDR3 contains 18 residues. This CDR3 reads CASSLSRGQGRGTGELFF. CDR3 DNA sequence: TGTGCCAGCAGTTTATCGAGGGGACAGGGGCGAGGAACCGGGGAGCTGTTTTTT.

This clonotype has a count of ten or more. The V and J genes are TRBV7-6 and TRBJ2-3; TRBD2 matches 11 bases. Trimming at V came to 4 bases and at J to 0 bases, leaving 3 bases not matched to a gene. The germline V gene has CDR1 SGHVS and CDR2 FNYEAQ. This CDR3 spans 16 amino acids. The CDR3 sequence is CASSWTSGYSTDTQYF. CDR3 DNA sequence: TGTGCCAGCAGCTGGACTAGCGGGTACAGCACAGATACGCAGTATTTT.

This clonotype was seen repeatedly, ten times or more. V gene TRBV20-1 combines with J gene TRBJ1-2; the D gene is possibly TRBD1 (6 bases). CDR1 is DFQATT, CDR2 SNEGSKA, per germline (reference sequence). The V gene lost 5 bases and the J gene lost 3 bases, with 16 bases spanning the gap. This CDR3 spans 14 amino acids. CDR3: CSARLAEGDYGYTF. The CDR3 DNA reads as TGCAGTGCTCGCCTAGCCGAGGGGGACTATGGCTACACCTTC.

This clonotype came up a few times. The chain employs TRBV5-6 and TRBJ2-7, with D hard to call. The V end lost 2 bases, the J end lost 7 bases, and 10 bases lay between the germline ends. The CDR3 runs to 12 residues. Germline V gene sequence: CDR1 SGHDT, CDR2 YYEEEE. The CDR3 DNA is TGTGCCAGCAGCTTCGGATTGGAAGAGCAGTACTTC. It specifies CASSFGLEEQYF.

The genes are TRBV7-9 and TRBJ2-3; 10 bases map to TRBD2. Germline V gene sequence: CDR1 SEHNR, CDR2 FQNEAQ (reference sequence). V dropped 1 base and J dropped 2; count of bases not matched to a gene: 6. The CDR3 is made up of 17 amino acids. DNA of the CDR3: TGTGCCAGCAGCTTAGGGTCACTAGCGGGGAACACAGATACGCAGTATTTT. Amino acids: CASSLGSLAGNTDTQYF.

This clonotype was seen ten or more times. The CDR3 loop reads CASSRPTGELFF. The CDR3 DNA reads as TGTGCCAGCAGCCGCCCCACCGGGGAGCTGTTTTTT. This chain joins TRBV3-1 and TRBJ2-2; D unclear. Germline V gives CDR1 LGHDT, CDR2 YNNKEL (reference sequence). CDR3 length equals 12 residues. V lost 4 bases and J lost 4, with 4 bases in between.

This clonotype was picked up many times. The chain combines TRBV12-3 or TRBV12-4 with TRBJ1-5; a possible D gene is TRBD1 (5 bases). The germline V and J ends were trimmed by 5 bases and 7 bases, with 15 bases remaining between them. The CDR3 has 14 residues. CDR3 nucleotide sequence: TGTGCCAGCAGTGCCTCCGGGACGTGGCAGCCCCAGCATTTT. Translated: CASSASGTWQPQHF.

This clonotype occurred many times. The CDR3: CSASTTGDGYTF. The CDR3 DNA follows: TGCAGTGCTTCAACTACAGGAGATGGCTACACCTTC. This chain connects TRBV20-1 to TRBJ1-2; D perhaps matches TRBD1 (5 bases). This CDR3 spans 12 amino acids. Trimming stripped 5 bases from V and 6 bases from J, with 13 bases between. Germline V gene lookup returns CDR1 DFQATT and CDR2 SNEGSKA (reference sequence).

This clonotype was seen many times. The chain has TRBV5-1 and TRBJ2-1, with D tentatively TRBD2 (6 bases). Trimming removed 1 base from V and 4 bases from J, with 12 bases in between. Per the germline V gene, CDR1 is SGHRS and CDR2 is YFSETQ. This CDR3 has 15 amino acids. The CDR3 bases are TGCGCCAGCAGCTTGTCTTCTAGCGAGTACAATGAGCAGTTCTTC. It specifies CASSLSSSEYNEQFF.

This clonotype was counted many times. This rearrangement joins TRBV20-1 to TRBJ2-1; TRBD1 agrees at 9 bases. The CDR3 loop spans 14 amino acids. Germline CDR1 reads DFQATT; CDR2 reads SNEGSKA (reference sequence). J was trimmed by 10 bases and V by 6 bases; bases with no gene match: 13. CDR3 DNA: TGCAGTGCAAGCCCGGGACAGGGCCCCTTCGAGCAGTTCTTC. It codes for CSASPGQGPFEQFF.

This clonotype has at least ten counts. The CDR3 DNA is TGCAGTGCCGGGGAATCACCCCTCCACTTT. This translates into CSAGESPLHF. The V call is TRBV20-1, the J call TRBJ1-6; D ambiguous. CDR1 DFQATT and CDR2 SNEGSKA come from the germline V gene (reference sequence). The CDR3 consists of 10 residues. Deletions cut 6 bases from V and 10 bases from J, with 7 bases between.

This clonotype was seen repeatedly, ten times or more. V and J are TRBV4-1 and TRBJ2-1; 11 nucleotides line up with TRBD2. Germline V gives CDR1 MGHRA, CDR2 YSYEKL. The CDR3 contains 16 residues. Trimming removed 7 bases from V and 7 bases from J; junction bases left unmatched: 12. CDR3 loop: CASNPATSGIMNEQFF. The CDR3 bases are TGCGCCAGCAATCCGGCGACTAGCGGGATAATGAATGAGCAGTTCTTC.

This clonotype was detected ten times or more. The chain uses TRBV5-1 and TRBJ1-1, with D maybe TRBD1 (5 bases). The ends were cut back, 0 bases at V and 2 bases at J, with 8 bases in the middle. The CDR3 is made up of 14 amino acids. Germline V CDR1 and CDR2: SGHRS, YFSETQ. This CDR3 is CASSLGQINTEAFF. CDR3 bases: TGCGCCAGCAGCTTGGGACAGATCAACACTGAAGCTTTCTTT.

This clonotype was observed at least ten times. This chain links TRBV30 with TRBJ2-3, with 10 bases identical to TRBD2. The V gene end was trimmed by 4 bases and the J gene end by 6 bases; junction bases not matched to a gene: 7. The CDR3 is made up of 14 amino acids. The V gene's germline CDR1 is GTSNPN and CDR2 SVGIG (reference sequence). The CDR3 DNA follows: TGTGCCTGGACGAGCGGGAGGGGACTCGATACGCAGTATTTT. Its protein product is CAWTSGRGLDTQYF.

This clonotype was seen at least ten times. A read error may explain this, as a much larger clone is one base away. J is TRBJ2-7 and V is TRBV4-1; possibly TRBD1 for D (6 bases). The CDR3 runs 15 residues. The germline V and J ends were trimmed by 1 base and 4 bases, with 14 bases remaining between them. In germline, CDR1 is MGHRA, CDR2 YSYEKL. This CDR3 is CASSQVARGGYEQYF. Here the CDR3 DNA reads TGCGCCAGCAGCCAAGTAGCCAGAGGGGGTTACGAGCAGTACTTC.

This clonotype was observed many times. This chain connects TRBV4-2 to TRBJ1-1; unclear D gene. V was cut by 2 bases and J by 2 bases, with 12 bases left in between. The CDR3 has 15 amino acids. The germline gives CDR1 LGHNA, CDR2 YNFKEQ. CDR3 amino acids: CASSQRLGLNTEAFF. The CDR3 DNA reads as TGTGCCAGCAGCCAACGACTAGGGCTAAACACTGAAGCTTTCTTT.